This TCR beta chain was captured in a study of CD8+CD57+ T cells in acquired aplastic anemia. It was patients with CD8+CD57+ cell expansion by flow cytometry who were chosen for sequencing. The study profiled TCR beta VDJ and CDR3 using genomic DNA as template. Via MiXCR, TCRdb re-called the reads, giving one row per CDR3 protein. The top ten clones hold 15% to 20% of a sample with 200,000 to 250,000 distinct CDR3 sequences, under 50% of them seen once. The germline gives CDR1 MNHNS, CDR2 SASEGT. This CDR3 is built from 12 residues. V was clipped by 1 base and J by 8 bases, with 9 bases between them. This clonotype was recorded many times.

The receptor comes from a human donor with aplastic anemia. The rearrangement uses TRBV6-1 and TRBJ2-7; no reliable D call. The sample comprised sorted CD4+, CD8+, or CD8+CD57+ T cells (not recorded which) from PBMCs. DNA of the CDR3: TGTGCCAGCAGTGAAGGGGTTTACAAGCAGTACTTC. This translates into CASSEGVYKQYF.